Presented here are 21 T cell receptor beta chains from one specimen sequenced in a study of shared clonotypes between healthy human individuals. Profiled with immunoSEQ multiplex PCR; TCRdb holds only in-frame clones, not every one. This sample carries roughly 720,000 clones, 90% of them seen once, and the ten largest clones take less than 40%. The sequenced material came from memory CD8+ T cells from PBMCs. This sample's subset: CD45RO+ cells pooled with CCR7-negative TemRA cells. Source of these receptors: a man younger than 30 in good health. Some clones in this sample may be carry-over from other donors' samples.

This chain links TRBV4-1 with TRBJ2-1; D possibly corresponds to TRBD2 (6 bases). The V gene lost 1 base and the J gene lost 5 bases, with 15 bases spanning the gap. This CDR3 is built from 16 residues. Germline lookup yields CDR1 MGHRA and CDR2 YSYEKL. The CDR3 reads CASSQAPGPSDNEQFF. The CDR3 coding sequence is TGCGCCAGCAGCCAAGCCCCCGGGCCTAGCGACAATGAGCAGTTCTTC.

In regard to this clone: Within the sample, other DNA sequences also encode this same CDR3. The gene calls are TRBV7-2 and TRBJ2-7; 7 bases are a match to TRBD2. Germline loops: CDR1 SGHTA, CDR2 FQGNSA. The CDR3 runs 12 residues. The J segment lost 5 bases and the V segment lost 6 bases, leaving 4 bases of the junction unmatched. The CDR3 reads CASRGGPNEQYF. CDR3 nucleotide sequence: TGTGCCAGCAGGGGAGGGCCCAACGAGCAGTACTTC.

This chain's CDR3 is CASSQDLGGMNTEAFF. DNA for the CDR3: TGCGCCAGCAGCCAAGATTTGGGGGGAATGAACACTGAAGCTTTCTTT. J is TRBJ1-1 and V is TRBV4-3, with D tentatively TRBD1 (5 bases). Trimming removed 0 bases from V and 0 bases from J, with 11 bases in between. Germline values: CDR1 LGHNA, CDR2 YSLEER. The CDR3 is 16 amino acids.

The CDR3 nucleotides are TGTGCCAGCAGCCGGACAGGGGGCGAGAGAGAGACCCAGTACTTC. Translated: CASSRTGGERETQYF. The chain carries TRBV7-2 and TRBJ2-5; 11 nucleotides match TRBD1. The junction had 6 bases not matched to a gene; V was cut back by 5 bases and J by 4 bases. Germline CDR1 is SGHTA and CDR2 is FQGNSA. This CDR3 region has 15 residues.

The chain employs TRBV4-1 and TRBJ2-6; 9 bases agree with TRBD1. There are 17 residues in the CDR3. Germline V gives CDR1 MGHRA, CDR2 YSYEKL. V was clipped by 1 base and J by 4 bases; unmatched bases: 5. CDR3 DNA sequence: TGCGCCAGCAGCCAAGTTCGGACAGGGGCGGGGGCCAACGTCCTGACTTTC. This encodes CASSQVRTGAGANVLTF.

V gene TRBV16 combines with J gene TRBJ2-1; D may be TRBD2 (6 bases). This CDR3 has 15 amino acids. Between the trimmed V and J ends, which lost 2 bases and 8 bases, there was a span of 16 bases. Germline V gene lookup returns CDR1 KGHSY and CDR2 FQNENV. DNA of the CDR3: TGTGCCAGCAGCCAAGGGCTAGCGCTTATTGATGAGCAGTTCTTC. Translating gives CASSQGLALIDEQFF. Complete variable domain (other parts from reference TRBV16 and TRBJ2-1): GEEVAQTPKHLVRGEGQKAKLYCAPIKGHSYVFWYQQVLKNEFKFLISFQNENVFDETGMPKERFSAKCLPNSPCSLEIQATKLEDSAVYFCASSQGLALIDEQFFGPGTRLTVL.

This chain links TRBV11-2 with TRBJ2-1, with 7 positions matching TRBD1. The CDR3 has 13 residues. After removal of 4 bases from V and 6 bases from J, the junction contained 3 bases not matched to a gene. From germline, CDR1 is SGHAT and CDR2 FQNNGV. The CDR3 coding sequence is TGTGCCAGCAGCTGGGACAGTAGCAATGAGCAGTTCTTC. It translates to CASSWDSSNEQFF. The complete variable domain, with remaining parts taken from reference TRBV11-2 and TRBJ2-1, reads EAGVAQSPRYKIIEKRQSVAFWCNPISGHATLYWYQQILGQGPKLLIQFQNNGVVDDSQLPKDRFSAERLKGVDSTLKIQPAKLEDSAVYLCASSWDSSNEQFFGPGTRLTVL.

The DNA for the CDR3 is TGTGCCAGCAGCTCCCGGGGCAGGGACTATGGCTACACCTTC. Translation: CASSSRGRDYGYTF. The chain employs TRBV7-8 and TRBJ1-2, with a possible D match to TRBD1 (5 bases). The CDR3 sequence is 14 residues long. CDR1 and CDR2 (germline): SGHVS, FQNEAQ. The ends were cut back, 4 bases at V and 3 bases at J, with 12 bases in the middle.

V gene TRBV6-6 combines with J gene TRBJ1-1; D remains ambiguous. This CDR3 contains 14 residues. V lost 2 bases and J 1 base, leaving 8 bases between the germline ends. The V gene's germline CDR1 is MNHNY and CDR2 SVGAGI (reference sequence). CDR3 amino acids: CASSYGRANTEAFF. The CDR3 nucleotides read TGTGCCAGCAGTTACGGGCGGGCGAACACTGAAGCTTTCTTT.

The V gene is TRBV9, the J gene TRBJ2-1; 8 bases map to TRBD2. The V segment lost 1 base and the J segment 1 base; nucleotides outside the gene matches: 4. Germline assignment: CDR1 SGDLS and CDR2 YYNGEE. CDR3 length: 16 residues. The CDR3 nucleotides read TGTGCCAGCAGCGTACTAGCGGGCCCATCCTACAATGAGCAGTTCTTC. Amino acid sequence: CASSVLAGPSYNEQFF.

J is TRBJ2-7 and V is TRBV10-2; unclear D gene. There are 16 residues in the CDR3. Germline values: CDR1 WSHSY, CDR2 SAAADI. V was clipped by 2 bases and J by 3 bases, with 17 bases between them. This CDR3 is CASSEADPDVLYEQYF. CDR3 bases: TGCGCCAGCAGTGAGGCCGACCCAGACGTCCTCTACGAGCAGTACTTC.

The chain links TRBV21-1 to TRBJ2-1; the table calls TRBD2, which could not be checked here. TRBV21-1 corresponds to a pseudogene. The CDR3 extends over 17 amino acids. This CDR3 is CASSGRSGSGYYNEQFF. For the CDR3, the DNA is TGTGCCAGCAGCGGACGTAGCGGGAGTGGTTACTACAATGAGCAGTTCTTC.

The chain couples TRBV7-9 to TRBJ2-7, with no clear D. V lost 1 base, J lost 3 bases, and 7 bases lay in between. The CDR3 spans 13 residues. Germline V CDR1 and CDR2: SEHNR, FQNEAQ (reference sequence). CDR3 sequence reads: CASSLEWGYEQYF. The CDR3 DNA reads TGTGCCAGCAGCTTAGAGTGGGGCTACGAGCAGTACTTC.

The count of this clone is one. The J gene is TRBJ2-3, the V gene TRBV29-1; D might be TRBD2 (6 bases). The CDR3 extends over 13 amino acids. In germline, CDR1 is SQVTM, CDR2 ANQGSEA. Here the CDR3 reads CRASGSFSDTQYF. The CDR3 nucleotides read TGCAGGGCCTCCGGGAGTTTTTCGGATACGCAGTATTTT.

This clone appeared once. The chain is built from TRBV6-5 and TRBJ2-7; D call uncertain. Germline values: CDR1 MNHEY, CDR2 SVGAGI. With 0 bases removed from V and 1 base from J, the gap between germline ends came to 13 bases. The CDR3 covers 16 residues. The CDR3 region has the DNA TGTGCCAGCAGTTACTCCGCGCTGGACCCTTCCTACGAGCAGTACTTC. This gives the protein CASSYSALDPSYEQYF.

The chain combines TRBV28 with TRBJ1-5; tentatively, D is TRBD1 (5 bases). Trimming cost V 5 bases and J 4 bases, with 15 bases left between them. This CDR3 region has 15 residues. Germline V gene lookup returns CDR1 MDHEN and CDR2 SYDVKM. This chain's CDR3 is CASSLPRDRNQPQHF. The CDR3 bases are TGTGCCAGCAGTCTACCGCGGGACCGGAATCAGCCCCAGCATTTT.

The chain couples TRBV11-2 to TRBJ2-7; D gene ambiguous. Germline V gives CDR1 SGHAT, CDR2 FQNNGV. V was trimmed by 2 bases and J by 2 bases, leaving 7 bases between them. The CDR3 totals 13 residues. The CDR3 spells CASSLPLPYEQYF. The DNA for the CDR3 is TGTGCCAGCAGCTTACCATTACCCTACGAGCAGTACTTC.

The CDR3 coding sequence is TGTGCCAGCAGCTCAGACATGTCGGGGGCCAACGTCCTGACTTTC. It specifies CASSSDMSGANVLTF. V gene TRBV7-9 combines with J gene TRBJ2-6; D unclear. The ends were cut back, 4 bases at V and 4 bases at J, with 11 bases in the middle. There are 15 residues in the CDR3. Per the germline V gene, CDR1 is SEHNR and CDR2 is FQNEAQ (reference sequence).

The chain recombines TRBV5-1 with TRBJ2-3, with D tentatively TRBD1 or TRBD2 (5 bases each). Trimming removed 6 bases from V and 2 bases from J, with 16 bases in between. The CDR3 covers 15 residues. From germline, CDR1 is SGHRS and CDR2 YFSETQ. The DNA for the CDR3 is TGCGCCAGCAAGACCCGGGACCTAATCACAGATACGCAGTATTTT. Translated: CASKTRDLITDTQYF.

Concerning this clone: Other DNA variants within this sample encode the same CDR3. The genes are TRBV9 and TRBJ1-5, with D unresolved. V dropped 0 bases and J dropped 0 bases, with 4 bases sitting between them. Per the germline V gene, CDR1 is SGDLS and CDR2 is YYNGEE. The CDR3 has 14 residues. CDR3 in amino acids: CASSVGGSNQPQHF. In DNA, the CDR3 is TGTGCCAGCAGCGTAGGCGGTAGCAATCAGCCCCAGCATTTT.

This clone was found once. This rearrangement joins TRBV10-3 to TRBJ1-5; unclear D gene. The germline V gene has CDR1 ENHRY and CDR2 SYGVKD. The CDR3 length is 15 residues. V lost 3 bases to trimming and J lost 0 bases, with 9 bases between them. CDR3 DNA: TGTGCCATCAGTGAAGGCAGTTATAGCAATCAGCCCCAGCATTTT. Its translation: CAISEGSYSNQPQHF.